The 10 T cell receptor beta chains reported below all come from one sample, sequenced in a study of long-term antiretroviral therapy in people with HIV. The assay, immunoSEQ v3.0, was run at survey level. Profiling relied on immunoSEQ multiplex PCR, and the TCRdb table lists in-frame clones only, not all of them. The profile shows around 30,000 clones, around 85% of them singletons. The sample in question was unsorted PBMCs, obtained 3 years after starting antiretroviral therapy. All receptors derive from a man aged 40-49 years with HIV.

This rearrangement joins TRBV7-9 to TRBJ2-5; 10 bases are shared with TRBD2. Germline lookup yields CDR1 SEHNR and CDR2 FQNEAQ (reference sequence). The CDR3 runs to 15 residues. V gave up 5 bases and J gave up 4 bases; unmatched junction bases: 7. CDR3 region: CASSQGLASRETQYF. CDR3 nucleotides: TGTGCCAGCAGCCAGGGACTAGCGAGCCGAGAGACCCAGTACTTC.

This chain uses TRBV9 with TRBJ2-1; D gene ambiguous. CDR3 length: 13 residues. The germline V gene encodes CDR1 SGDLS and CDR2 YYNGEE. The V and J ends lost 4 bases and 4 bases respectively, with 9 bases between them. The CDR3 is CASSLSGYNEQFF. The CDR3 bases are TGTGCCAGCAGCCTTAGTGGGTACAATGAGCAGTTCTTC.

The chain recombines TRBV10-2 with TRBJ2-5; 8 bases agree with TRBD1. The V gene's germline CDR1 is WSHSY and CDR2 SAAADI. This CDR3 contains 15 residues. J lost 2 bases, V lost 6 bases, and 8 bases had no gene match. This chain's CDR3 is CASSEGGQAQETQYF. The CDR3 nucleotides read TGCGCCAGCAGCGAAGGGGGACAGGCACAAGAGACCCAGTACTTC.

V and J are TRBV29-1 and TRBJ1-1; D is undetermined. Germline CDR1 SQVTM, CDR2 ANQGSEA. The CDR3 loop spans 12 amino acids. V gave up 3 bases and J gave up 2 bases, with 7 bases separating them. CDR3 sequence reads: CSVDPGNTEAFF. The CDR3 coding sequence is TGCAGCGTTGATCCGGGAAACACTGAAGCTTTCTTT.

This clone was found once. This chain joins TRBV6-5 and TRBJ2-7; D gene ambiguous. CDR1 MNHEY and CDR2 SVGAGI come from the germline V gene. CDR3 length: 16 residues. V was pared by 2 bases and J by 0 bases, with 14 bases between. CDR3 residues: CASSYGPGPPSYEQYF. DNA for the CDR3: TGTGCCAGCAGTTACGGGCCCGGGCCCCCCTCCTACGAGCAGTACTTC.

The V gene is TRBV15, the J gene TRBJ1-2; D remains unclear. The CDR3 has 16 amino acids. CDR1 is LNHNV, CDR2 YYDKDF, per germline (reference sequence). With 0 bases removed from V and 4 bases from J, the gap between germline ends came to 15 bases. The CDR3 here is CATSRDTRALSYGYTF. The CDR3 DNA reads as TGTGCCACCAGCAGAGATACGAGGGCCCTCAGCTATGGCTACACCTTC.

In its sample, this clone was seen once. This rearrangement joins TRBV2 to TRBJ2-7; 7 bases are shared with TRBD2. CDR3 length: 13 amino acids. V shed 6 bases and J 2 bases; nucleotides not matched to a gene: 4. CDR1 SNHLY and CDR2 FYNNEI come from the germline V gene. The CDR3: CASRDGGAYEQYF. CDR3 nucleotide sequence: TGTGCCAGCAGGGATGGGGGGGCCTACGAGCAGTACTTC.

The chain uses TRBV11-2 and TRBJ2-2; no definite D call. Germline CDR1 and CDR2: SGHAT and FQNNGV. The CDR3 runs 14 residues. With 5 bases removed from V and 5 bases from J, the gap between germline ends came to 12 bases. The CDR3 nucleotides read TGTGCCAGCAGCCCACCCGGGCGGACCGGGGAGCTGTTTTTT. It yields the protein CASSPPGRTGELFF.

The chain uses TRBV4-1 and TRBJ2-1; either TRBD1 or TRBD2 may fit D (6 bases each). Germline V CDR1 and CDR2: MGHRA, YSYEKL. CDR3 size: 16 residues. V shed 0 bases and J shed 7 bases, with 16 bases lying between them. CDR3 DNA: TGCGCCAGCAGCCAAGATCCGGGGGCAGGGTCGAATGAGCAGTTCTTC. Its protein is CASSQDPGAGSNEQFF.

In this sample, this clone turned up once. The V call is TRBV7-9, the J call TRBJ2-5, with a weak D call TRBD1 (5 bases). CDR1 is SEHNR, CDR2 FQNEAQ, per germline (reference sequence). The ends were cut back, 5 bases at V and 5 bases at J, with 15 bases in the middle. There are 14 residues in the CDR3. DNA of the CDR3: TGTGCCAGCAGCCGCGTAGGGGATTCGGAGACCCAGTACTTC. Its protein is CASSRVGDSETQYF.